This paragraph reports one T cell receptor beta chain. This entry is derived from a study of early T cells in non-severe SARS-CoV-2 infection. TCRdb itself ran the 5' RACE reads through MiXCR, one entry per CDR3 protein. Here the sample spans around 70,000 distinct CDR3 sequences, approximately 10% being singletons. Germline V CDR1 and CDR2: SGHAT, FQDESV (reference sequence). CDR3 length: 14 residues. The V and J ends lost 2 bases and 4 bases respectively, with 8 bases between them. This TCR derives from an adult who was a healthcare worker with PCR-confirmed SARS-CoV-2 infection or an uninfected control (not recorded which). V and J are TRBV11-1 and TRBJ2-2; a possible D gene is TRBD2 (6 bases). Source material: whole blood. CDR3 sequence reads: CASSLWGGTGELFF. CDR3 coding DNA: TGTGCCAGCAGCTTATGGGGAGGCACCGGGGAGCTGTTTTTT.